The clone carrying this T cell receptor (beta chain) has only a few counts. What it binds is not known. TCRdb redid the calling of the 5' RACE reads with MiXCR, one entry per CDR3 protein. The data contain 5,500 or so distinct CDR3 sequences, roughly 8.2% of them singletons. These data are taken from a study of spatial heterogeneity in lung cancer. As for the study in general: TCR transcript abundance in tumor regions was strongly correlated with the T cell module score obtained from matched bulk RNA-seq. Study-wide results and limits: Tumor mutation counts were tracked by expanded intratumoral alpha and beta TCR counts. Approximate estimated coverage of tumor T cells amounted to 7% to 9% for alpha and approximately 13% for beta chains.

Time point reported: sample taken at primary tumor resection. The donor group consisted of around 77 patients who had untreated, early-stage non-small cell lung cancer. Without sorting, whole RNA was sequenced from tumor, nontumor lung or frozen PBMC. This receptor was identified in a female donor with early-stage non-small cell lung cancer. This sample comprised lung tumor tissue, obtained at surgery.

CDR3 in DNA: TGTGCCAGCAGTTTATCGACAGTAACAGATACGCAGTATTTT. Amino acids: CASSLSTVTDTQYF. The genes are TRBV27 and TRBJ2-3; D may be TRBD1 (5 bases). The CDR3 spans 14 residues. In germline, CDR1 is MNHEY, CDR2 SMNVEV (reference sequence). The V end lost 0 bases, the J end lost 3 bases, and 7 bases lay between the germline ends.